This T cell receptor (beta chain) was found in a study of T cells in Graves' hyperthyroidism and ophthalmopathy. There were TCR beta CDR3 regions amplified from RNA transcripts. The TCR CDR3 was amplified in a first-round RT-PCR using the HTBI primer set. TCRdb redid the calling of the multiplex PCR reads with MiXCR, one entry per CDR3 protein. The table records over 300,000 distinct CDR3 sequences, approximately 15% of them present only once. Study-level findings and limits: With a median lead of approximately six months before onset, the model predicted ophthalmopathy.

A remark on this clonotype: The antigen is undetermined.

The germline V gene encodes CDR1 MNHEY and CDR2 SVGEGT. The CDR3 covers 16 residues. V shed 4 bases and J 1 base; nucleotides not matched to a gene: 7. Material for sequencing was blood. The clonotype comes from a woman aged 55-70 years with Graves' hyperthyroidism. V gene TRBV6-2 or TRBV6-3 combines with J gene TRBJ2-4; 7 bases map to TRBD2. CDR3 amino acids: CASSLGGILAKNIQYF. The CDR3 DNA sequence: TGTGCCAGCAGTTTGGGGGGGATTTTGGCCAAAAACATTCAGTACTTC.